This TCR beta chain was recovered during a study of cytotoxic CD8 clonotypes in ibrutinib-treated CLL (dated by TCRdb to the early 2020s). About the full investigation: The cohort had ten to twelve relapsed/refractory and more than 14 treatment-naive patients; some 17 were IGHV unmutated. Responses were partial in about 25 patients and complete in 2; after median about 68 months follow-up, about 14 stayed in remission and about twelve progressed. Response samples were obtained after a median of approximately twelve months of treatment, with a range of about 6 to 36 months. Samples averaged approximately 260,000 productive templates and 94,082 productive rearrangements. Of the roughly 90 people in the trial, around 24 had longitudinal samples available. Cryopreserved peripheral blood mononuclear cells were collected at three points: before therapy, at response, and at either sustained remission or disease progression. Every sample from remission and from progressive disease was obtained while the patients were still on ibrutinib. Results and caveats for the whole study, not just this receptor: Baseline clonality was found to be higher than that of age-matched healthy donors and was strongly correlated with circulating CD8+ T-cell counts. Lymph node repertoires were not examined, and the timing of sampling was not matched between patients in sustained remission and those whose disease progressed. Clonality rose at ibrutinib response, remained stable during sustained remission, and dropped back toward baseline at progression. Public clonotypes were rare and either shrank or stayed stable during treatment, and the rise in clonality at ibrutinib response reflected expansion of private clonotypes.

According to the germline V gene, CDR1 reads SNHLY and CDR2 reads FYNNEI. Relative to germline, V is 3 bases shorter and J is 0 bases shorter, with 18 bases between their ends. The CDR3 spans 17 residues, from the cysteine through the phenylalanine. The CDR3 DNA has 51 bases and is translated from base 1. Each clonotype received, on average, about 9.7x coverage in deep resolution sequencing performed on a MiSeq, where the target depth lay between 1 in 1 million and 1 in 200,000 T cells. The immunoSEQ hsTCRB Kit was used to generate TCR beta libraries. The study's processing was this. ImmunoSEQ Data Assistant and ImmunoSEQ Analyzer were used for data analysis, and V, D and J genes were assigned according to IMGT definitions. Clonality, with values ranging from 0 to 1, was calculated as one minus the normalized Shannon entropy of productive rearrangement frequencies. Only overrepresented clonotypes making up at least 0.05% of the repertoire of each patient were included in the public clonotype analysis. Approximately 12 repertoires from age-matched healthy donors, obtained from immuneACCESS, served as clonality controls. Here the immuneACCESS table is served through TCRdb, limited to in-frame sequences with V and J called. Missing clones are a known gap in these copies; in checked studies unresolved V genes cover under half, and the rest lacks a known reason. That table gives V, J and clone size, and the DNA gave D and trimming. For this sample there are roughly 100,000 clones; around four fifths appear just once. The ten largest account for about 34% of the sample.

Reading the label with the study, this specimen's time point is: 12 months on ibrutinib. For TCR beta library preparation, around 1.8 micrograms of genomic DNA were extracted from the cryopreserved PBMCs. Longitudinal blood samples from CLL patients on ibrutinib monotherapy underwent high-throughput TCR beta sequencing. The patients took part in an open-label, single-center phase 2 trial of ibrutinib monotherapy. On this clone itself: No cognate antigen has been identified for it. No base qualities exist here, and no much larger clone lies one base off it.

This sequence was found in a human donor with chronic lymphocytic leukemia. Sequencing was performed on PBMCs, taken after 12 months of ibrutinib treatment. The chain is encoded by TRBV2 joined to TRBJ2-7; the D gene assignment is ambiguous. DNA sequence: TGTGCCAGCAGTGATAGGTGGCAGGTCTCCAGCTCCTACGAGCAGTACTTC. The resulting protein is CASSDRWQVSSSYEQYF. With the portions outside the CDR3 filled from the reference TRBV2 and TRBJ2-7 genes, the complete variable region becomes EPEVTQTPSHQVTQMGQEVILRCVPISNHLYFYWYRQILGQKVEFLVSFYNNEISEKSEIFDDQFSVERPDGSNFTLKIRSTKLEDSAMYFCASSDRWQVSSSYEQYFGPGTRLTVT.